This record looks at one T cell receptor (beta chain) sequence and its context. Its antigen is not identified. This CDR3 has 20 residues. Per germline, CDR1 ENHRY and CDR2 SYGVKD. With V trimmed by 6 bases and J by 5 bases, 24 bases remained unmatched. The sample belongs to a study of T cell responses to AZD1222 COVID-19 vaccine. Study results and caveats: The study reported that nearly half of spike-specific TCRs target unmutated variant regions. At baseline, just five or six AZD1222 recipients tested seropositive.

TCRdb's copy holds only in-frame clones and misses some; the assay was immunoSEQ multiplex PCR. The repertoire has fewer than 100,000 clones, about 90% of them found once; the top ten carry about a sixth. The sequences come from peripheral blood, collected 28 days after the second AZD1222 dose. The chain is built from TRBV10-3 and TRBJ2-7, with 11 bases fitting TRBD2. The TCR was taken from an adult who received the AZD1222 COVID-19 vaccine. The CDR3 region has the DNA TGTGCCATCAGCTCCAGTGTCGGGCTAGCGGGAGGACTACTTCTGGACGAGCAGTACTTC. Translation gives CAISSSVGLAGGLLLDEQYF.